This is a list of T cell receptor beta chains from one sample in a study of T cells after yellow fever vaccination. TCRdb re-analysed the 5' RACE reads in MiXCR, keeping a single row per CDR3 protein. The sample consists of a few hundred thousand distinct CDR3 sequences, about 7.1% of them appearing once. Sequencing was performed on CD4+ T cells sorted from PBMCs, taken 15 days after the yellow fever booster vaccination. The receptors originated from a man younger than 40 who received the YFV17D yellow fever vaccine. CDR3s include the opening cysteine and the closing phenylalanine or tryptophan. The order of the fields is V gene, clone size, J gene, D gene, CDR3 protein, CDR3 DNA. The D gene is left open where the match is weak. The size field is filled for only some rows; it gives once, few, many or a size class.

v_call: TRBV6-2/TRBV6-3
clone_size: .
j_call: TRBJ1-5
d_call: .
cdr3_aa: CASSPDSPNQPQHF
cdr3_nt: TGTGCCAGCAGTCCGGACAGCCCTAATCAGCCCCAGCATTTT

v_call: TRBV20-1
clone_size: .
j_call: TRBJ2-5
d_call: .
cdr3_aa: CSARATARETQYF
cdr3_nt: TGCAGTGCTAGAGCTACAGCGCGGGAGACCCAGTACTTC

v_call: TRBV30
clone_size: few
j_call: TRBJ2-7
d_call: TRBD2
cdr3_aa: CAWSGLAGPEDF
cdr3_nt: TGTGCCTGGTCCGGACTAGCGGGACCGGAGGACTTC

v_call: TRBV5-1
clone_size: .
j_call: TRBJ2-1
d_call: TRBD2
cdr3_aa: CASSLEGQRLFSGRVNEQFF
cdr3_nt: TGCGCCAGCAGCTTGGAAGGGCAGAGATTGTTTAGCGGGAGAGTTAATGAGCAGTTCTTC

v_call: TRBV6-2/TRBV6-3
clone_size: many
j_call: TRBJ2-7
d_call: TRBD1
cdr3_aa: CATNPGQGSYEQYF
cdr3_nt: TGTGCCACCAATCCGGGACAGGGATCCTACGAGCAGTACTTC

v_call: TRBV5-4
clone_size: .
j_call: TRBJ1-1
d_call: .
cdr3_aa: CASSPRDGEAFF
cdr3_nt: TGTGCCAGCAGCCCCCGGGACGGTGAAGCTTTCTTT

v_call: TRBV20-1
clone_size: .
j_call: TRBJ2-1
d_call: TRBD2
cdr3_aa: CSARDPSGNILSEQFF
cdr3_nt: TGCAGTGCTAGAGATCCCAGCGGGAATATATTGAGTGAGCAGTTCTTC

v_call: TRBV7-2
clone_size: many
j_call: TRBJ2-5
d_call: .
cdr3_aa: CASSLVQSPWGETQYF
cdr3_nt: TGTGCCAGCAGCTTAGTACAATCCCCCTGGGGAGAGACCCAGTACTTC

v_call: TRBV3-1
clone_size: .
j_call: TRBJ2-5
d_call: .
cdr3_aa: CASSQDLGMETQYF
cdr3_nt: TGTGCCAGCAGCCAAGATCTCGGTATGGAGACCCAGTACTTC

v_call: TRBV7-9
clone_size: .
j_call: TRBJ2-7
d_call: TRBD1
cdr3_aa: CASSLDRTGGGYEQYF
cdr3_nt: TGTGCCAGCAGCTTAGATCGGACAGGGGGCGGCTACGAGCAGTACTTC

v_call: TRBV6-5
clone_size: many
j_call: TRBJ2-4
d_call: .
cdr3_aa: CASSYSFRVAKNIQYF
cdr3_nt: TGTGCCAGCAGTTACTCGTTCAGGGTAGCCAAAAACATTCAGTACTTC

v_call: TRBV2
clone_size: many
j_call: TRBJ2-2
d_call: .
cdr3_aa: CASSIQGKTGELFF
cdr3_nt: TGTGCCAGCAGTATTCAGGGGAAAACCGGGGAGCTGTTTTTT

v_call: TRBV18
clone_size: few
j_call: TRBJ2-7
d_call: TRBD2
cdr3_aa: CASSHGLAGVYEQYF
cdr3_nt: TGTGCCAGCTCACACGGACTAGCGGGAGTCTACGAGCAGTACTTC

v_call: TRBV20-1
clone_size: many
j_call: TRBJ2-5
d_call: TRBD2
cdr3_aa: CSAIRQAGGVKETQYF
cdr3_nt: TGCAGTGCTATTCGTCAAGCGGGAGGCGTTAAAGAGACCCAGTACTTC

v_call: TRBV7-8
clone_size: many
j_call: TRBJ1-5
d_call: .
cdr3_aa: CASSLGSINQPQHF
cdr3_nt: TGTGCCAGCAGCTTGGGTTCAATCAATCAGCCCCAGCATTTT

v_call: TRBV28
clone_size: .
j_call: TRBJ2-7
d_call: TRBD2
cdr3_aa: CAAGGQTYEQYF
cdr3_nt: TGTGCCGCGGGGGGGCAGACCTACGAGCAGTACTTC

v_call: TRBV20-1
clone_size: few
j_call: TRBJ2-3
d_call: TRBD2
cdr3_aa: CSGGLAGSDTQYF
cdr3_nt: TGCAGCGGGGGACTAGCGGGATCAGATACGCAGTATTTT

v_call: TRBV12-3/TRBV12-4
clone_size: few
j_call: TRBJ2-7
d_call: .
cdr3_aa: CASSPGLSLRYEQYF
cdr3_nt: TGTGCCAGCAGCCCCGGACTGTCCCTCCGTTACGAGCAGTACTTC

v_call: TRBV30
clone_size: few
j_call: TRBJ2-7
d_call: TRBD2
cdr3_aa: CAWSQASGSYEQYF
cdr3_nt: TGTGCCTGGAGTCAGGCTAGCGGGAGCTACGAGCAGTACTTC

v_call: TRBV20-1
clone_size: many
j_call: TRBJ2-3
d_call: TRBD2
cdr3_aa: CSAPGLAGSSTDTQYF
cdr3_nt: TGCAGTGCTCCCGGGCTAGCGGGCTCAAGCACAGATACGCAGTATTTT